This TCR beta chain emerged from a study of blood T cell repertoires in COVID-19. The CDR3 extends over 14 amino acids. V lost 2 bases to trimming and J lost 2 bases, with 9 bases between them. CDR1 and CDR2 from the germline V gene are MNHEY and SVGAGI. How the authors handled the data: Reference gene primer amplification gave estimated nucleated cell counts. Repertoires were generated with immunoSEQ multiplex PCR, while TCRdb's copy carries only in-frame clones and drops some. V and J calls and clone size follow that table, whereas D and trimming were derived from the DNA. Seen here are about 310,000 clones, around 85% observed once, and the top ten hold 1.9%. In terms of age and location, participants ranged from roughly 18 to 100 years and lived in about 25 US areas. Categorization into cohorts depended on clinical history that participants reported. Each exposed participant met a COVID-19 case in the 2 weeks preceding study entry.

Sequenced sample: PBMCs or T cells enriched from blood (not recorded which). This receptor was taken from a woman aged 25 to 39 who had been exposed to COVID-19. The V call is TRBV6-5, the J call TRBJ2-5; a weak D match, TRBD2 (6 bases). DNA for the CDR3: TGTGCCAGCAGTTACGGGACTGGGCAAGAGACCCAGTACTTC. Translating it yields CASSYGTGQETQYF.